This T cell receptor (beta chain) was identified in a study of shared clonotypes between healthy human individuals. Across the study: Researchers assigned three CD4 naive, three CD4 memory, two CD8 naive and one CD8 memory plate to each donor. General observations from the study: Rarefaction indicated that sorted-subset sequencing remained incomplete although depth was large.

V shed 5 bases and J shed 5 bases, with 18 bases lying between them. The CDR3 sequence is 15 residues long. Germline V gives CDR1 SEHNR, CDR2 FQNEAQ (reference sequence). Worth noting for this clone: Its cognate antigen is unknown.

Profiled with immunoSEQ multiplex PCR; TCRdb holds only in-frame clones, not every one. The sample consists of about 2 million clones, approximately 95% of them appearing once. CD45RO-negative, CCR7-selected cells formed the naive CD8 fraction, which excluded terminally differentiated effector memory CD45RA+ cells. Donors were Caucasian adults residing in Nashville, Tennessee, USA. The TCR was taken from a man between 18 and 35 years old in good health. Material: naive CD8+ T cells sorted from blood. This rearrangement joins TRBV7-9 to TRBJ1-1; no clear D. The CDR3, as DNA: TGTGCCAGCAGCCCAGACGGATGGGCGGGGACTGAAGCTTTCTTT. As protein: CASSPDGWAGTEAFF.